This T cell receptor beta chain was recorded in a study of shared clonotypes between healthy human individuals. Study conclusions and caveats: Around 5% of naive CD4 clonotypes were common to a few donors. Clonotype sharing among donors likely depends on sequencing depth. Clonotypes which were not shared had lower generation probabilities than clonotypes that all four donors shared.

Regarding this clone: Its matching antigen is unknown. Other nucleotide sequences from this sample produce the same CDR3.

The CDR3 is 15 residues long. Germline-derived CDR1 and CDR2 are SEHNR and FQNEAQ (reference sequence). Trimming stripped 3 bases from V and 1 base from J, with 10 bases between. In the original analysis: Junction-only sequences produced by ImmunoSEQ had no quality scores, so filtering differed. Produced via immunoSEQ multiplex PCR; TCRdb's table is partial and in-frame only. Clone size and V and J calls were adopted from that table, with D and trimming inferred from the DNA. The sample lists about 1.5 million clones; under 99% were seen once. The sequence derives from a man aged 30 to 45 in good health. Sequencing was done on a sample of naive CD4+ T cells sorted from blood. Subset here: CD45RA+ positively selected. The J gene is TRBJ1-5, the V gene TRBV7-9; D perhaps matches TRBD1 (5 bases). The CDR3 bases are TGTGCCAGCAGCTTGTCAGGGAACAGCAATCAGCCCCAGCATTTT. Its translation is CASSLSGNSNQPQHF.